This TCR beta chain was retrieved from a study of blood T cell repertoires in COVID-19. Study-wide context: From the United States, Italy and Spain came samples of acute and convalescent COVID-19.

Germline-derived CDR1 and CDR2 are MGHRA and YSYEKL. V lost 0 bases and J lost 0, with 10 bases in between. This CDR3 contains 16 residues. Per the original data handling: Estimated nucleated cell counts came from reference gene primer amplification. Measured with immunoSEQ multiplex PCR; TCRdb has only the in-frame clones, and not every one. That table is the source of V, J and clone size, and D and trimming were worked out from the DNA. In the table there are about 150,000 clones, 75% to 95% of which are singletons. The receptor was isolated from a man in his fifties or sixties with acute or convalescent COVID-19. Sequencing input: peripheral blood. V usage is TRBV4-1 and J usage is TRBJ2-3, with D maybe TRBD1 (5 bases). Here the CDR3 reads CASSQEKGISTDTQYF. The CDR3 bases are TGCGCCAGCAGCCAAGAAAAGGGGATCAGCACAGATACGCAGTATTTT.